The rows below give T cell receptor beta chains drawn from one sample of a study of blood T cell repertoires in COVID-19. Clones were read by immunoSEQ multiplex PCR, and TCRdb kept only the in-frame ones, dropping some. Here the sample spans around 100,000 clones, around 86% being singletons. Sequenced input: peripheral blood. These receptors came from a man in his forties with acute or convalescent COVID-19. Each CDR3 is given with its conserved first and last residue. The D gene is left open where the match is weak. Clone sizes are given selectively: once, few, many, or a class where the clone is expanded.

cdr3_nt cdr3_aa cdr3_length clone_size v_call d_call j_call
TGTGCCAGCAGTCATAGAGGGGAGCAGTACTTC CASSHRGEQYF 11 - TRBV6-6 - TRBJ2-7
TGCAGCGTTCCCGCCACAGGGGCCGGGGAGCTGTTTTTT CSVPATGAGELFF 13 once TRBV29-1 TRBD1 TRBJ2-2
TGTGCCAGCAACCAAAGGGGAAGCGGGGAGCTGTTTTTT CASNQRGSGELFF 13 - TRBV3-1/TRBV3-2 - TRBJ2-2
TGTGCCAGCAGCTTGTCGGGGACTAGCGGGACCACACATACGCAGTATTTT CASSLSGTSGTTHTQYF 17 once TRBV5-5 TRBD2 TRBJ2-3
TGTGCCAGCAGTTCACCGGGGAGGGGGGGCACTGAAGCTTTCTTT CASSSPGRGGTEAFF 15 - TRBV7-8 - TRBJ1-1
TGCGCCAGCAGCGCGGGGACTAGCAAAAATGAGCAGTTCTTC CASSAGTSKNEQFF 14 - TRBV5-1 TRBD2 TRBJ2-1
TGTGCCAGCAGTTTATCGAGGACAGCCAACACTGAAGCTTTCTTT CASSLSRTANTEAFF 15 once TRBV27 - TRBJ1-1
TGTGCCAGCAGCACCAGGGAGGCGGTCACTGAAGCTTTCTTT CASSTREAVTEAFF 14 - TRBV7-2 - TRBJ1-1
TGTGCCACCAGTCGAGGTGCCGGGGACACTGAAGCTTTCTTT CATSRGAGDTEAFF 14 - TRBV24-1 - TRBJ1-1
TGTGCCAGTAGTGATACCGGGACAGGGGTGAGGGTCCAAGAGACCCAGTACTTC CASSDTGTGVRVQETQYF 18 - TRBV19 TRBD1 TRBJ2-5
TGCGCCAGCAGCCAAGATCGCAGGGCATTTGGAAACACCATATATTTT CASSQDRRAFGNTIYF 16 - TRBV4-3 - TRBJ1-3
TGTGCCTGGAGCGGGTCCACCGGGGAGCTGTTTTTT CAWSGSTGELFF 12 - TRBV30 - TRBJ2-2
TGTGCCAGTAGTATAGGGTATAGCCAAGAGACCCAGTACTTC CASSIGYSQETQYF 14 - TRBV19 - TRBJ2-5
TGTGCCAGCAGTGAAGCGTCAGCCTACGAGCAGTACTTC CASSEASAYEQYF 13 once TRBV6-1 - TRBJ2-7
TGTGCCAGCAGCGCCGGGATAGACTATGGCTACACCTTC CASSAGIDYGYTF 13 - TRBV6-6 - TRBJ1-2
TGTGCCAGCAGGCGGGAGGGCCCCGGGGAGCTGTTTTTT CASRREGPGELFF 13 - TRBV2 TRBD2 TRBJ2-2
TGTGCCAGCAGCTATCCAGGGATGGTGGGCACTGAAGCTTTCTTT CASSYPGMVGTEAFF 15 - TRBV7-2 - TRBJ1-1
TGTGCCAGCAGCCCTAATGGACAGGGAAATTCACCCCTCCACTTT CASSPNGQGNSPLHF 15 - TRBV7-3 TRBD1 TRBJ1-6
TGTGCCAGCCTTAGAGGGCCCGACTATGGCTACACCTTC CASLRGPDYGYTF 13 - TRBV2 - TRBJ1-2
TGCGCCAGCAGCCCTGGACAGGGGGTATCGAGCTATGGCTACACCTTC CASSPGQGVSSYGYTF 16 - TRBV5-1 TRBD1 TRBJ1-2
TGTGCCTGGAGAGTCAGGGGGCGGGGCTTTCTAAACTATGGCTACACCTTC CAWRVRGRGFLNYGYTF 17 - TRBV30 TRBD1 TRBJ1-2
TGTGCCAGCAGTTTCGTATCAGCGAGCTCCTATAATTCACCCCTCCACTTT CASSFVSASSYNSPLHF 17 - TRBV27 - TRBJ1-6
TGTGCCAGAAGCTTACGGAGGACAGCATACAATGAGCAGTTCTTC CARSLRRTAYNEQFF 15 - TRBV5-3 - TRBJ2-1
TGTGCCAGCAGCCTTCTAGCGGACGCGGTCTACGAGCAGTACTTC CASSLLADAVYEQYF 15 - TRBV5-4 TRBD2 TRBJ2-7
TGCGCCAGCAGCCAAGATCCGACACCTAACTATGGCTACACCTTC CASSQDPTPNYGYTF 15 - TRBV4-3 - TRBJ1-2
TGCGCCAGCAGCACCGGGGATTGGGGAAACAATGAGCAGTTCTTC CASSTGDWGNNEQFF 15 - TRBV5-1 - TRBJ2-1
TGTGCCAGCAGCGCAGACTCCAGGGGGCACGGTGAAAAACTGTTTTTT CASSADSRGHGEKLFF 16 - TRBV7-9 TRBD1 TRBJ1-4
TGTGCCAGCAGTTTAACTACCGGGACAGAAGAGCAGTTCTTC CASSLTTGTEEQFF 14 - TRBV7-9 TRBD1 TRBJ2-1
TGTGCCAGCAGCTTAGAGGGCTACACCTACAATGAGCAGTTCTTC CASSLEGYTYNEQFF 15 - TRBV11-2 - TRBJ2-1
TGTGCCAGTAGCCGCGATGGGGGGTGGGATGAAAAACTGTTTTTT CASSRDGGWDEKLFF 15 once TRBV19 - TRBJ1-4
TGTGCCAGTAGTGGCTCGCGGGAACGCTCCTACAATGAGCAGTTCTTC CASSGSRERSYNEQFF 16 - TRBV19 - TRBJ2-1
TGTGCCAGCAGCTTAGCGGGGGGCTTTTCGAGCACTGAAGCTTTCTTT CASSLAGGFSSTEAFF 16 - TRBV13 - TRBJ1-1
TGTGCCAGCAGCTCCCGGGACAGGGCTGCCACAGATACGCAGTATTTT CASSSRDRAATDTQYF 16 - TRBV3-1/TRBV3-2 TRBD1 TRBJ2-3
TGTGCCAGCAGGGCCGGGACTAGCATAAGAGATACGCAGTATTTT CASRAGTSIRDTQYF 15 - TRBV11-2 TRBD2 TRBJ2-3
TGTGCCAGCAGCGATTATCAAGGGACAGCTAATGAAAAACTGTTTTTT CASSDYQGTANEKLFF 16 - TRBV14 TRBD1 TRBJ1-4
TGTGCCAGCAGCTACGACACGAATGATGGCTACACCTTC CASSYDTNDGYTF 13 once TRBV5-5 - TRBJ1-2
TGTGCCAGCAGCTCCGGGACAGTGGCCTACGAGCAGTACTTC CASSSGTVAYEQYF 14 - TRBV7-9 TRBD1 TRBJ2-7
TGTGCCAGCTCGCCGGGGGGGGGCAACGAGCAGTACTTC CASSPGGGNEQYF 13 - TRBV18 TRBD2 TRBJ2-7
TGCGCCAGCAGCTTGATCCCGGGGACAGGGGGAAACAATGAGCAGTTCTTC CASSLIPGTGGNNEQFF 17 once TRBV5-1 TRBD1 TRBJ2-1
TGTGCCAGCCGTTGGGCGGGGGAACCCCCAGATACGCAGTATTTT CASRWAGEPPDTQYF 15 - TRBV5-4 TRBD2 TRBJ2-3
TGTGCCAGCAGCGACCGGGACAGGGGGCAAGTTAGCAATCAGCCCCAGCATTTT CASSDRDRGQVSNQPQHF 18 - TRBV7-9 TRBD1 TRBJ1-5
TGTGCCAGCAGTTTTTCGCCGGTCGGGGAGCTGTTTTTT CASSFSPVGELFF 13 - TRBV12-3/TRBV12-4 - TRBJ2-2
TGTGCCAGCAGCCAAGATGGCTTAGACAGGGCCTACTCACCCCTCCACTTT CASSQDGLDRAYSPLHF 17 - TRBV4-2 TRBD1 TRBJ1-6
TGTGCCAGCAGCCATGGCGGGGGCCAAGATACGCAGTATTTT CASSHGGGQDTQYF 14 - TRBV3-1/TRBV3-2 - TRBJ2-3
TGTGCCAGTAGTATGCCCCGCGGTAAGCAGCTAGCGGGAGGGCCTTTACCGTGCCCCCCTGAGCAGTACTTC CASSMPRGKQLAGGPLPCPPEQYF 24 - TRBV19 TRBD2 TRBJ2-7
TGTGCCAGCAGCTTGAGGTCTGGAAACACCATATATTTT CASSLRSGNTIYF 13 - TRBV7-8 - TRBJ1-3
TGTGCCTTTGATCGGGGACAGGGGTCAGCCCACTTC CAFDRGQGSAHF 12 - TRBV30 TRBD1 TRBJ1-2
TGTGCCAGCAGCGTTTCGCCGGTCTCTGGAAACACCATATATTTT CASSVSPVSGNTIYF 15 - TRBV9 - TRBJ1-3
TGTGCCAGCAGCTCCACCCACAGGGGTAACACTGAAGCTTTCTTT CASSSTHRGNTEAFF 15 - TRBV5-6 TRBD1 TRBJ1-1
TGTGCCAGCAGCTACCCCCGGGGGGGGATCGGTAATGAAAAACTGTTTTTT CASSYPRGGIGNEKLFF 17 - TRBV7-2 - TRBJ1-4
TGCAGTGTTGGGACAGTTCGCGAGCAGTATTTT CSVGTVREQYF 11 - TRBV20-1 TRBD1 TRBJ2-3
TGTGCCTGGAGTGTCCAGGGGGACGGTCAGCCCCAGCATTTT CAWSVQGDGQPQHF 14 - TRBV30 TRBD1 TRBJ1-5
TGTGCCAGTAGTTCGGACAGGGAAGGTAGCTCTGGGGCCAACGTCCTGACTTTC CASSSDREGSSGANVLTF 18 - TRBV19 TRBD1 TRBJ2-6
TGTGCCAGCAGTTCAGGGCGGCGGGAAAAACTGTTTTTT CASSSGRREKLFF 13 once TRBV6-5 - TRBJ1-4
TGTGCCAGCTCACCACCGGACAGATATGGCTACACCTTC CASSPPDRYGYTF 13 - TRBV18 - TRBJ1-2
TGTGCCAGTAGTACGACAGGGGACACTGAAGCTTTCTTT CASSTTGDTEAFF 13 - TRBV19 TRBD1 TRBJ1-1
TGCGCCAGCAGCCAAGAGGACAGGTGGGAAAAACTGTTTTTT CASSQEDRWEKLFF 14 - TRBV4-1 TRBD1 TRBJ1-4
TGTGCCGGGAAGCAGCGGGTGGGCACAGATACGCAGTATTTT CAGKQRVGTDTQYF 14 - TRBV30 - TRBJ2-3
TGCGCCAGCAGCTCCCAGCGCCAGCCCAGGGGAGATACGCAGTATTTT CASSSQRQPRGDTQYF 16 - TRBV5-1 - TRBJ2-3